A single sample gave rise to the 27 T cell receptor beta chains below, sequenced in a study of cytomegalovirus exposure and HLA in healthy donors (dated by TCRdb to about 2017). The library was obtained by the immunoSEQ multiplex PCR assay. The multiplex PCR relied on a mix of 60 forward primers for TCR Vbeta segments and 13 reverse primers for TCR Jbeta segments. TCRdb provides this immuneACCESS table in a form limited to in-frame rearrangements. Some clones are lacking; in checked studies, under half of them reflect an unresolved V gene, and why the rest are absent is not known. In all, the sample holds approximately 190,000 clones, and approximately 78% of those were seen once. The ten largest clonotypes hold about 1.7% of the sample. Source material: PBMCs. The receptors come from a woman under 30 in good health and CMV-seronegative.

This chain links TRBV7-2 with TRBJ1-1; D gene unclear. This CDR3 region has 15 residues. Trimming stripped 3 bases from V and 4 bases from J, with 15 bases between. Looked up from germline, CDR1 is SGHTA and CDR2 is FQGNSA. In DNA form, the CDR3 reads TGTGCCAGCAGCTTCCGTTACCCGGGTACCACTGAAGCTTTCTTT. It translates to CASSFRYPGTTEAFF.

The chain uses TRBV6-6 and TRBJ2-1; 9 nucleotides match TRBD2. Germline values: CDR1 MNHNY, CDR2 SVGAGI (reference sequence). The length of the CDR3 is 15 residues. Unmatched junction bases numbered 7, after V lost 2 bases and J lost 8 bases. The CDR3 DNA sequence: TGTGCCAGCAGTTACCGGCTAGCGGGAAGCGATGAGCAGTTCTTC. The encoded protein is CASSYRLAGSDEQFF.

The genes are TRBV28 and TRBJ2-5, with D tentatively TRBD1 (6 bases). Germline V CDR1 and CDR2: MDHEN, SYDVKM. This CDR3 spans 15 amino acids. V dropped 6 bases and J dropped 5 bases, with 19 bases sitting between them. CDR3 coding DNA: TGTGCCAGCAGGACACCTCAGGGGCAGGGGGAGACCCAGTACTTC. Translating it yields CASRTPQGQGETQYF. Filled out from reference TRBV28 and TRBJ2-5, the complete variable domain reads DVKVTQSSRYLVKRTGEKVFLECVQDMDHENMFWYRQDPGLGLRLIYFSYDVKMKEKGDIPEGYSVSREKKERFSLILESASTNQTSMYLCASRTPQGQGETQYFGPGTRLLVL.

The rearrangement uses TRBV18 and TRBJ2-7; 11 nucleotides agree with TRBD2. The J segment lost 7 bases and the V segment lost 5 bases, leaving 7 bases of the junction unmatched. Germline V gene lookup returns CDR1 KGHSH and CDR2 LQKENI. This CDR3 has 14 amino acids. CDR3 sequence (DNA): TGTGCCAGCTCAACGGGGACTAGCGGAAAGGAGCAGTACTTC. Its translation: CASSTGTSGKEQYF.

CDR3 loop: CASSRGGQYFGNTIYF. The CDR3 DNA reads as TGTGCCAGCAGCCGAGGAGGACAGTACTTTGGAAACACCATATATTTT. The chain has TRBV28 and TRBJ1-3; D perhaps matches TRBD1 (6 bases). The germline V gene encodes CDR1 MDHEN and CDR2 SYDVKM. The length of the CDR3 is 16 residues. The V and J ends lost 6 bases and 3 bases respectively, with 18 bases between them.

The V and J genes are TRBV4-3 and TRBJ2-5; tentative D call: TRBD1 (5 bases). The last part of the DNA fits TRBJ2-7 better; the J call may be wrong. The germline V gene encodes CDR1 LGHNA and CDR2 YSLEER. CDR3 length: 15 residues. CDR3 bases: TGCGCCAGCAGCCAAGTTAGGGGCGTTCCCTACGAGCAGTACTTC. This gives the protein CASSQVRGVPYEQYF.

The J gene is TRBJ2-7, the V gene TRBV5-6; 7 nucleotides agree with TRBD2. The CDR3 is 17 residues long. From germline, CDR1 is SGHDT and CDR2 YYEEEE. The trim removed 4 bases at V and 3 bases at J, leaving 16 bases unmatched. The CDR3 DNA reads as TGTGCCAGCAGCCATCAAATAGGCTTCCTAGCGGTCTACGAGCAGTACTTC. Translating gives CASSHQIGFLAVYEQYF.

The chain joins TRBV19 to TRBJ2-7, with D perhaps TRBD2 (5 bases). CDR3 length equals 14 residues. CDR1 LNHDA and CDR2 SQIVND come from the germline V gene (reference sequence). Trimming took off 7 bases at V and 0 bases at J, with 13 bases between the two ends. The CDR3 region has the DNA TGTGCCAGTAAGGATAGCGCCTACTCCTACGAGCAGTACGTC. Its translation is CASKDSAYSYEQYV.

This chain connects TRBV9 to TRBJ2-2, with 7 bases identical to TRBD2. CDR1 and CDR2 from the germline V gene are SGDLS and YYNGEE. Germline trimming cut 4 bases from V and 3 bases from J; bases unmatched to any gene: 3. CDR3 length: 14 amino acids. CDR3 in amino acids: CASSRRGDTGELFF. The CDR3 coding sequence is TGTGCCAGCAGCCGACGGGGGGACACCGGGGAGCTGTTTTTT.

This chain connects TRBV5-5 to TRBJ1-6, with unresolved D. The germline V and J ends were trimmed by 0 bases and 0 bases, with 13 bases remaining between them. The CDR3 is 18 amino acids. CDR1 SGHKS and CDR2 YYEKEE come from the germline V gene (reference sequence). The CDR3 region has the DNA TGTGCCAGCAGCTTGGATGCGACATATAGCTCCTATAATTCACCCCTCCACTTT. Residues: CASSLDATYSSYNSPLHF.

The chain carries TRBV28 and TRBJ2-1; 8 nucleotides align to TRBD1. CDR3 size: 15 residues. With 5 bases clipped from V and 7 bases from J, the junction kept 10 bases outside the gene matches. Germline V gene data show CDR1 as MDHEN and CDR2 as SYDVKM. CDR3 loop: CASSPPRRTGNEQFF. The DNA of the CDR3 is TGTGCCAGCAGTCCCCCGCGTCGGACAGGGAATGAGCAGTTCTTC.

This chain links TRBV6-5 with TRBJ2-1, with 9 bases lining up with TRBD2. In germline, CDR1 is MNHEY, CDR2 SVGAGI. J was trimmed by 0 bases and V by 7 bases; bases with no gene match: 4. This CDR3 has 15 amino acids. CDR3 amino acids: CASTSSGSSYNEQFF. CDR3 nucleotide sequence: TGTGCCAGCACCAGTAGCGGGAGCTCCTACAATGAGCAGTTCTTC.

The chain's CDR3 is CASGSQDPGELFF. The CDR3 DNA is TGTGCTAGTGGTTCACAGGATCCCGGGGAGCTGTTTTTT. V gene TRBV12-5 combines with J gene TRBJ2-2; possible D gene TRBD1, 5 bases. CDR1 is LGHNT and CDR2 is FRNRAP in the germline V gene. With 4 bases removed from V and 6 bases from J, the gap between germline ends came to 9 bases. The length of the CDR3 is 13 residues.

Only a few counts were recorded for this clone. This chain links TRBV10-3 with TRBJ1-1; a weak D match, TRBD1 (5 bases). CDR3 length equals 15 residues. The V end was cut by 5 bases, the J end by 0 bases, with 13 bases between. CDR1 and CDR2 (germline): ENHRY, SYGVKD. This chain's CDR3 is CAISPRGGLNTEAFF. The CDR3, as DNA: TGTGCCATCAGTCCACGGGGGGGGTTGAACACTGAAGCTTTCTTT.

J is TRBJ1-5 and V is TRBV30, with D perhaps matching TRBD1 (5 bases). V shed 2 bases and J shed 2 bases, with 10 bases lying between them. CDR3 size: 14 residues. Per germline, CDR1 GTSNPN and CDR2 SVGIG (reference sequence). CDR3 sequence reads: CAWSPSGGNQPQHF. CDR3 nucleotides: TGTGCCTGGAGTCCGTCGGGGGGCAATCAGCCCCAGCATTTT.

CDR3 amino acids: CASNHGPGEGETQYF. CDR3 bases: TGCGCCAGCAACCATGGGCCCGGGGAAGGAGAGACCCAGTACTTC. The V and J genes are TRBV5-1 and TRBJ2-5; D is possibly TRBD2 (5 bases). This CDR3 has 15 amino acids. The V gene lost 6 bases and the J gene lost 4 bases, with 19 bases spanning the gap. Germline values: CDR1 SGHRS, CDR2 YFSETQ.

The chain combines TRBV7-8 with TRBJ2-7; D might be TRBD1 (6 bases). The V end lost 6 bases, the J end lost 6 bases, and 15 bases lay between the germline ends. This CDR3 comprises 13 residues. Germline V gene lookup returns CDR1 SGHVS and CDR2 FQNEAQ. The CDR3 is CASSSGVQGEQYF. CDR3 bases: TGTGCCAGCAGTTCAGGGGTCCAGGGCGAGCAGTACTTC. Full variable domain (missing parts from reference TRBV7-8 and TRBJ2-7): GAGVSQSPRYKVAKRGQDVALRCDPISGHVSLFWYQQALGQGPEFLTYFQNEAQLDKSGLPSDRFFAERPEGSVSTLKIQRTQQEDSAVYLCASSSGVQGEQYFGPGTRLTVT.

The V gene is TRBV27, the J gene TRBJ2-7, with 8 nucleotides matching TRBD1. CDR3 size: 14 residues. Germline V lookup: CDR1 MNHEY, CDR2 SMNVEV (reference sequence). V was pared by 6 bases and J by 3 bases, with 7 bases of the junction left unmatched. The chain's CDR3 is CASRRAGQGYEQYF. The CDR3 DNA follows: TGTGCCAGCAGACGCGCTGGACAGGGCTACGAGCAGTACTTC.

The V gene is TRBV10-2, the J gene TRBJ2-7, with 7 bases fitting TRBD1. Germline V gives CDR1 WSHSY, CDR2 SAAADI. After removal of 6 bases from V and 5 bases from J, the junction contained 16 bases not matched to a gene. This CDR3 contains 16 residues. The CDR3, as DNA: TGCGCCAGCAGGGAAACCCACCGGACAGGAACGGACGAGCAGTACTTC. Its protein product is CASRETHRTGTDEQYF.

This chain connects TRBV19 to TRBJ1-4; possibly TRBD1 for D (6 bases). This CDR3 has 13 residues. The V and J ends lost 8 bases and 8 bases respectively, with 15 bases between them. The germline V gene encodes CDR1 LNHDA and CDR2 SQIVND (reference sequence). The CDR3 reads CASGDTEGEKLFF. As DNA, the CDR3 is TGTGCCAGTGGGGACACCGAGGGGGAAAAACTGTTTTTT.

The CDR3 protein is CASREAGTGGKTQYF. The CDR3 bases are TGTGCCAGCAGAGAAGCCGGGACAGGGGGAAAGACCCAGTACTTC. The chain links TRBV28 to TRBJ2-5, with 11 bases fitting TRBD1. The CDR3 has 15 amino acids. Germline lookup yields CDR1 MDHEN and CDR2 SYDVKM. Unmatched junction bases numbered 9, after V lost 6 bases and J lost 6 bases.

The chain links TRBV19 to TRBJ1-2; D unclear. The germline V gene encodes CDR1 LNHDA and CDR2 SQIVND (reference sequence). The CDR3 contains 15 residues. Between the trimmed V and J ends, which lost 1 base and 0 bases, there was a span of 9 bases. CDR3 amino acids: CASSIGPGSNYGYTF. CDR3 nucleotides: TGTGCCAGTAGTATAGGTCCGGGATCTAACTATGGCTACACCTTC.

The rearrangement uses TRBV19 and TRBJ1-1, with a tentative D call TRBD1 (6 bases). Germline V gene data show CDR1 as LNHDA and CDR2 as SQIVND (reference sequence). With 3 bases removed from V and 5 bases from J, the gap between germline ends came to 22 bases. The CDR3 totals 17 residues. CDR3 loop: CASSINSGGEPETEAFF. DNA of the CDR3: TGTGCCAGTAGTATTAATTCGGGGGGCGAACCCGAGACTGAAGCTTTCTTT.

V and J are TRBV19 and TRBJ1-5; perhaps TRBD1 as D (5 bases). Deletions cut 8 bases from V and 6 bases from J, with 14 bases between. Germline CDR1 and CDR2: LNHDA and SQIVND (reference sequence). The CDR3 totals 13 residues. CDR3 loop: CASRSGLGQPQHF. The CDR3 nucleotides read TGTGCCAGTCGTTCAGGGTTAGGTCAGCCCCAGCATTTT.

The chain combines TRBV9 with TRBJ2-2; 8 positions agree with TRBD2. Germline V CDR1 and CDR2: SGDLS, YYNGEE. V lost 3 bases to trimming and J lost 4 bases; unmatched junction nucleotides: 8. The CDR3 has 16 amino acids. CDR3 sequence reads: CASSATAGGRTGELFF. In DNA form, the CDR3 reads TGTGCCAGCAGCGCCACGGCGGGAGGACGCACCGGGGAGCTGTTTTTT.

The rearrangement uses TRBV27 and TRBJ2-1, with D possibly being TRBD1 (6 bases). Trimming removed 2 bases at V and 6 bases at J, with 11 bases between. Germline CDR1 is MNHEY and CDR2 is SMNVEV (reference sequence). CDR3 length equals 14 residues. The CDR3 nucleotides read TGTGCCAGCAGTTTAGCCACAGGGATCAATGAGCAGTTCTTC. Translating it yields CASSLATGINEQFF.

The chain combines TRBV5-1 with TRBJ2-1; D gene uncertain. Germline V gives CDR1 SGHRS, CDR2 YFSETQ. This CDR3 spans 15 amino acids. The germline V and J ends were trimmed by 0 bases and 2 bases, with 9 bases remaining between them. The CDR3 region has the DNA TGCGCCAGCAGCTTGGGGTTTGGGCCCTACAATGAGCAGTTCTTC. Amino acids: CASSLGFGPYNEQFF.